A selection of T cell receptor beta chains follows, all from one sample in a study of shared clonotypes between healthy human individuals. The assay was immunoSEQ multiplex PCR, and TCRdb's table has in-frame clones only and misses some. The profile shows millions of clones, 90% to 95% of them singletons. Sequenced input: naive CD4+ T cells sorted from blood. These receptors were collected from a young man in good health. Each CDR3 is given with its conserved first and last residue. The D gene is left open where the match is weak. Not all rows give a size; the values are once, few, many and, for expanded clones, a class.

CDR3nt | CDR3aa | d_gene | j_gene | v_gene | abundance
TGTGCCAGCAGCTTGTTTGGGGGGTTCGGCTACACCTTC | CASSLFGGFGYTF | . | TRBJ1-2 | TRBV5-6 | .
TGTGCCAGCAGCCAACTTCGGACTAGCGGGAGTCTCTACCAAGAGACCCAGTACTTC | CASSQLRTSGSLYQETQYF | TRBD2 | TRBJ2-5 | TRBV7-2 | .
TGTGCCAGCAGCAAGGACAGGAGCTCCTATAATTCACCCCTCCACTTT | CASSKDRSSYNSPLHF | TRBD1 | TRBJ1-6 | TRBV5-6 | .
TGTGCCAGCAGAAGGACAGGGGGCGGGGATGGCTACACCTTC | CASRRTGGGDGYTF | TRBD1 | TRBJ1-2 | TRBV28 | .
TGCAGCGTTGTCGGCCCCCTAGCAGGGAATGAGCAGTTCTTC | CSVVGPLAGNEQFF | . | TRBJ2-1 | TRBV29-1 | .
TGCAGTGCTGCGACGGTTCCCGAGCAGTACTTC | CSAATVPEQYF | . | TRBJ2-7 | TRBV20-1 | .
TGTGCCTGTAACAGGGGTGGCAATTCACCCCTCCACTTT | CACNRGGNSPLHF | TRBD1 | TRBJ1-6 | TRBV30 | .
TGCGCCAGCAGCCAAGATATCGTCGGGCCGAGCAATCAGCCCCAGCATTTT | CASSQDIVGPSNQPQHF | . | TRBJ1-5 | TRBV4-1 | .
TGCGCCAGCAGCCAAGCTGAGGTAGCGGGGGGGCAAGAGACCCAGTACTTC | CASSQAEVAGGQETQYF | TRBD2 | TRBJ2-5 | TRBV4-1 | .
TGTGCCAGCAGCGTAGCTGCGGGGAGGGCCTACGAGCAGTACTTC | CASSVAAGRAYEQYF | TRBD2 | TRBJ2-7 | TRBV9 | .
TGCGCCAGTTCCTCGACAGGGCAAGATCAGCCCCAGCATTTT | CASSSTGQDQPQHF | TRBD1 | TRBJ1-5 | TRBV5-1 | .
TGTGCCAGCAGTGTTAGCACGAACACCGGGGAGCTGTTTTTT | CASSVSTNTGELFF | . | TRBJ2-2 | TRBV6-4 | .
TGTGCCAGTTCCCCAGGGGACCTCTACGAGCAGTACTTC | CASSPGDLYEQYF | . | TRBJ2-7 | TRBV19 | .
TGTGCCAGCACCAACTTCGGGACTAGCGGGAGAACAGATACGCAGTATTTT | CASTNFGTSGRTDTQYF | TRBD2 | TRBJ2-3 | TRBV2 | once
TGTGCCAGCAGCCAAGGGACAGGGGGCCTCTACGAGCAGTACTTC | CASSQGTGGLYEQYF | TRBD1 | TRBJ2-7 | TRBV4-2 | .
TGTGCCAGCAGCCAAGAGCCGGAAGGACAGGGAGACGAAAAACTGTTTTTT | CASSQEPEGQGDEKLFF | TRBD1 | TRBJ1-4 | TRBV4-2 | .
TGTGCCAGCATCGAAGTGGGACTAGTCGATTCCTCCTACAATGAGCAGTTCTTC | CASIEVGLVDSSYNEQFF | TRBD2 | TRBJ2-1 | TRBV27 | .
TGCGCCAGCAGCCCTGGCGGACTAGCGGGGGGACAAGAGACCCAGTACTTC | CASSPGGLAGGQETQYF | TRBD2 | TRBJ2-5 | TRBV5-1 | .
TGTGCCAGCAGCTTGGGCGGGGCGAACACCGGGGAGCTGTTTTTT | CASSLGGANTGELFF | . | TRBJ2-2 | TRBV11-3 | .
TGTGCCAGCAGTTACTCGGGAGGGCTGAGCTCCTACGAGCAGTACTTC | CASSYSGGLSSYEQYF | TRBD2 | TRBJ2-7 | TRBV6-5 | .
TGTGCCAGTAGGCCACCTTCCGGGCGGGGGATCTACAATGAGCAGTTCTTC | CASRPPSGRGIYNEQFF | TRBD2 | TRBJ2-1 | TRBV19 | few
TGTGCCAGCAGCTTGAGGACCACCTCTGGGGCCAACGTCCTGACTTTC | CASSLRTTSGANVLTF | . | TRBJ2-6 | TRBV5-6 | .
TGTGCCAGCGGGAAGAGCTCTGGGGCCAACGTCCTGACTTTC | CASGKSSGANVLTF | . | TRBJ2-6 | TRBV19 | .
TGTGCCAGCAGCTTATTCGTGGACAGGAACGAGCAGTACTTC | CASSLFVDRNEQYF | TRBD1 | TRBJ2-7 | TRBV7-9 | once
TGTGCCATCAGTGGGTCGCAGGGTACGGAAAAACTGTTTTTT | CAISGSQGTEKLFF | . | TRBJ1-4 | TRBV10-3 | .
TGTGCCAGCGCAGAGGGGGGGGCTGGTGAAAAACTGTTTTTT | CASAEGGAGEKLFF | . | TRBJ1-4 | TRBV6-5 | .
TGCGCCAGCAGCTTGGCCCAGGACACTGAAGCTTTCTTT | CASSLAQDTEAFF | . | TRBJ1-1 | TRBV5-1 | .
TGTGCCAGCAGCTATCGGGCACGGGACAGGGGGAGCGGGGAGCTGTTTTTT | CASSYRARDRGSGELFF | TRBD1 | TRBJ2-2 | TRBV11-3 | .
TGTGCCAGCAGTACGGGGGGAGTTAACAATCAGCCCCAGCATTTT | CASSTGGVNNQPQHF | . | TRBJ1-5 | TRBV6-5 | .
TGTGCCAGCAGTGAAGCCCAGACAGGGGCAGGGGAGCTGTTTTTT | CASSEAQTGAGELFF | TRBD1 | TRBJ2-2 | TRBV2 | .
TGTGCCATCAGGGGAGGGGCGCAGAGTACTGAAGCTTTCTTT | CAIRGGAQSTEAFF | . | TRBJ1-1 | TRBV10-3 | .
TGTGCCAGCAGAAAACAGGGTTATAATGGCTACACCTTC | CASRKQGYNGYTF | . | TRBJ1-2 | TRBV28 | .
TGTGCCAGCAGTCACCAGGACCGACTGTATGGCTACACCTTC | CASSHQDRLYGYTF | . | TRBJ1-2 | TRBV11-2 | .
TGTGCCAGCAACCCAGACAGGCAGAGCTCTGGAAACACCATATATTTT | CASNPDRQSSGNTIYF | . | TRBJ1-3 | TRBV7-9 | .
TGTGCCAGCAGTCCAGCGAAAAGCGGGCACACTGAAGCTTTCTTT | CASSPAKSGHTEAFF | . | TRBJ1-1 | TRBV28 | .
TGTGCCAGCAACTCAGGGGGCATTTCGACTGAAGCTTTCTTT | CASNSGGISTEAFF | TRBD1 | TRBJ1-1 | TRBV28 | .
TGCAGCGTTGCCCCCCGGGTAGCTAACTATGGCTACACCTTC | CSVAPRVANYGYTF | . | TRBJ1-2 | TRBV29-1 | .
TGTGCCAGCAGCCAAGTAGGAAGAACTGGGGCCAACGTCCTGACTTTC | CASSQVGRTGANVLTF | . | TRBJ2-6 | TRBV14 | .
TGTGCCAGCAGCTTAGGGGGACAGGGGAGTGGGACCCAGTACTTC | CASSLGGQGSGTQYF | TRBD1 | TRBJ2-5 | TRBV7-3 | .
TGTGCCAGCATGACAGGGGGCATTCAGTACTTC | CASMTGGIQYF | TRBD1 | TRBJ2-4 | TRBV6-5 | .
TGTGCCAGTAGTATAGACCTCGGACACCCAGGGAGCACAGATACGCAGTATTTT | CASSIDLGHPGSTDTQYF | . | TRBJ2-3 | TRBV19 | .
TGTGCCAGCAGCTTAACGGGGGAGGTACGGTACGAGCAGTACTTC | CASSLTGEVRYEQYF | . | TRBJ2-7 | TRBV7-2 | .
TGTGCCAGCAGCGAGGGCAGCCTGGGGTCCAATGAGCAGTTCTTC | CASSEGSLGSNEQFF | . | TRBJ2-1 | TRBV25-1 | .
TGCGCCAGCAGTCTAGCGGGGGGTGCGGAGACCCAGTACTTC | CASSLAGGAETQYF | TRBD2 | TRBJ2-5 | TRBV5-1 | once
TGCAGTGTAAGAGGAGGGGTCGGCTACACCTTC | CSVRGGVGYTF | . | TRBJ1-2 | TRBV20-1 | .
TGTGCCAGCAGGGCCCATATCGAGTCCTACAATGAGCAGTTCTTC | CASRAHIESYNEQFF | . | TRBJ2-1 | TRBV27 | .
TGTGCCAGTAGTATCGGGCAGGGAGACTCCTACGAGCAGTACTTC | CASSIGQGDSYEQYF | . | TRBJ2-7 | TRBV19 | .
TGTGCCTGGTCGACACAGGGATACTATGGCTACACCTTC | CAWSTQGYYGYTF | . | TRBJ1-2 | TRBV30 | .
TGTGCCAGCAGTGAACCTTTAGCGGGATACAATGAGCAGTTCTTC | CASSEPLAGYNEQFF | TRBD2 | TRBJ2-1 | TRBV2 | .
TGTGCCAGCAGCGAGGACGGGAGCTCCTACGAGCAGTACTTC | CASSEDGSSYEQYF | . | TRBJ2-7 | TRBV7-2 | .
TGCGCCAGCAGTCATCGGGGAAATACGCAGTATTTT | CASSHRGNTQYF | . | TRBJ2-3 | TRBV4-3 | .
TGTGCCAGCAGTGAATGGGGCAGGTCCTACGAGCAGTACTTC | CASSEWGRSYEQYF | . | TRBJ2-7 | TRBV25-1 | .
TGTGCCAGCAGCTTATCTTCGGGGGATGAGCAGTTCTTC | CASSLSSGDEQFF | . | TRBJ2-1 | TRBV11-3 | .
TGTGCCAGCGGACAACTACCACAGGGGGAGGGCTATGGCTACACCTTC | CASGQLPQGEGYGYTF | TRBD1 | TRBJ1-2 | TRBV28 | .
TGTGCCAGCAGTTACTCCTTGGCGGTTGAAAAACTGTTTTTT | CASSYSLAVEKLFF | . | TRBJ1-4 | TRBV6-6 | .
TGCGCCAGCAGATTAGATCCCGGGACAAATTATGGCTACACCTTC | CASRLDPGTNYGYTF | . | TRBJ1-2 | TRBV5-1 | .
TGTGCCAGCAGTGGACAGGGAAACAATTCACCCCTCCACTTT | CASSGQGNNSPLHF | TRBD1 | TRBJ1-6 | TRBV2 | once
TGTGCCAGCTGGCTCTTAGGCTTGAACACTGAAGCTTTCTTT | CASWLLGLNTEAFF | . | TRBJ1-1 | TRBV6-1 | once
TGTGCCAGCAGCCAGGACGGGAGGATGGGGGAGACCCAGTACTTC | CASSQDGRMGETQYF | TRBD2 | TRBJ2-5 | TRBV5-6 | .